This passage covers 17 T cell receptor beta chains from one sample sequenced in a study of blood T cell repertoires in COVID-19. Using immunoSEQ multiplex PCR, the repertoire was profiled, and TCRdb retains in-frame clones only, with some absent. The table records 200,000 to 250,000 clones, about 90% of them present only once. Sequenced input: peripheral blood. These receptors all stem from a man aged 25 to 40 with COVID-19, enrolled during active disease.

This chain links TRBV7-3 with TRBJ2-2; weak D call: TRBD1 (6 bases). The germline V gene encodes CDR1 SGHTA and CDR2 FQGTGA. Between the trimmed V and J ends, which lost 0 bases and 4 bases, there was a span of 21 bases. The CDR3 consists of 19 residues. The chain's CDR3 is CASSLTRDNESPTTGELFF. The CDR3 bases are TGTGCCAGCAGCTTAACCCGGGACAATGAGAGCCCAACCACCGGGGAGCTGTTTTTT.

This clone was seen a few times. The genes are TRBV19 and TRBJ1-6; D not resolved. The germline CDR1 and CDR2 sequences are LNHDA and SQIVND (reference sequence). The CDR3 sequence is 13 residues long. The V end was cut by 5 bases, the J end by 6 bases, with 8 bases between. CDR3 sequence reads: CASSQRGNSPLHF. The CDR3 coding sequence is TGTGCCAGTAGTCAACGGGGTAATTCACCCCTCCACTTT.

This sequence joins TRBV15 and TRBJ1-1, with D hard to call. Trimming took off 5 bases at V and 0 bases at J, with 7 bases between the two ends. The germline gives CDR1 LNHNV, CDR2 YYDKDF (reference sequence). The CDR3 covers 13 residues. CDR3: CATSYTVNTEAFF. The CDR3 bases are TGTGCCACCAGCTATACGGTGAACACTGAAGCTTTCTTT.

The chain recombines TRBV11-2 with TRBJ1-1, with a tentative D call TRBD1 (5 bases). In germline, CDR1 is SGHAT, CDR2 FQNNGV. The ends were cut back, 5 bases at V and 11 bases at J, with 21 bases in the middle. The CDR3 runs to 14 residues. The CDR3 sequence is CASSAPSQGSRAFF. In DNA, the CDR3 is TGTGCCAGCAGCGCCCCTTCGCAGGGTTCTAGGGCTTTCTTT.

The CDR3 nucleotides are TGCGCCAGCAGAAGAGGTAGCGCCGAGAGCAATCAGCCCCAGCATTTT. It is translated as CASRRGSAESNQPQHF. V is TRBV4-1 and J is TRBJ1-5; D is unresolved. The CDR3 extends over 16 amino acids. With 6 bases removed from V and 1 base from J, the gap between germline ends came to 16 bases. Germline CDR1 reads MGHRA; CDR2 reads YSYEKL.

The genes are TRBV6-1 and TRBJ1-2, with 8 bases that match TRBD1. Per germline, CDR1 MNHNS and CDR2 SASEGT. Trimming cost V 3 bases and J 6 bases; bases outside gene matches: 3. This CDR3 region has 13 residues. The CDR3 region is CASSDLQGDGYTF. CDR3 nucleotides: TGTGCCAGCAGTGATTTACAGGGGGATGGCTACACCTTC.

The chain has TRBV5-6 and TRBJ1-2, with TRBD1 matching over 10 bases. There are 15 residues in the CDR3. J gave up 7 bases and V 4 bases, and 10 bases lay outside the gene matches. CDR1 SGHDT and CDR2 YYEEEE come from the germline V gene. The CDR3 sequence: CASSIQYRDRGGYTF. CDR3 bases: TGTGCCAGCAGCATACAGTACCGGGACAGGGGTGGCTACACCTTC.

The rearrangement uses TRBV5-6 and TRBJ1-3, with TRBD1 as a possible D gene (5 bases). V was clipped by 5 bases and J by 2 bases, with 14 bases between them. Germline assignment: CDR1 SGHDT and CDR2 YYEEEE. The CDR3 is made up of 15 amino acids. The CDR3 protein is CASRMGQGTGNTIYF. CDR3 nucleotide sequence: TGTGCCAGCAGGATGGGGCAGGGTACTGGAAACACCATATATTTT.

The chain joins TRBV28 to TRBJ1-5, with 7 bases matching TRBD1. CDR1 MDHEN and CDR2 SYDVKM come from the germline V gene. J gave up 2 bases and V 6 bases, and 4 bases lay outside the gene matches. The CDR3 spans 14 residues. Here the CDR3 DNA reads TGTGCCAGCAGCCTCACAGGGGGCAATCAGCCCCAGCATTTT. It encodes CASSLTGGNQPQHF.

The chain carries TRBV7-9 and TRBJ2-1; the match to TRBD2 covers 7 bases. The CDR3 extends over 15 amino acids. The germline gives CDR1 SEHNR, CDR2 FQNEAQ (reference sequence). V lost 2 bases and J lost 4; bases outside the gene matches: 5. The CDR3 region is CASSLTAGLYNEQFF. CDR3 bases: TGTGCCAGCAGCTTAACAGCGGGGCTTTACAATGAGCAGTTCTTC.

The CDR3 DNA follows: TGTGCCAGCAAAGTTGCGGGGGGTTCAACAGATACGCAGTATTTT. Protein product: CASKVAGGSTDTQYF. The chain couples TRBV2 to TRBJ2-3; 8 bases are a match to TRBD2. Trimming took 7 bases from V and 3 from J; bases not matched to a gene: 9. The CDR3 sequence is 15 residues long. Germline V gene sequence: CDR1 SNHLY, CDR2 FYNNEI.

V usage is TRBV7-9 and J usage is TRBJ1-3; no reliable D call. V was cut by 2 bases and J by 2 bases, with 13 bases left in between. The germline gives CDR1 SEHNR, CDR2 FQNEAQ (reference sequence). CDR3 size: 16 residues. The CDR3 DNA sequence: TGTGCCAGCAGCTTAAGTACTTCTCCGACTGGAAACACCATATATTTT. This encodes CASSLSTSPTGNTIYF. Full variable domain (missing parts from reference TRBV7-9 and TRBJ1-3): DTGVSQNPRHKITKRGQNVTFRCDPISEHNRLYWYRQTLGQGPEFLTYFQNEAQLEKSRLLSDRFSAERPKGSFSTLEIQRTEQGDSAMYLCASSLSTSPTGNTIYFGEGSWLTVV.

This chain joins TRBV29-1 and TRBJ2-5; 8 bases agree with TRBD2. The J segment lost 5 bases and the V segment lost 3 bases, leaving 8 bases of the junction unmatched. The CDR3 totals 14 residues. Germline V lookup: CDR1 SQVTM, CDR2 ANQGSEA. CDR3 DNA: TGCAGCGTTGATTCCGGACCGGGGGGGGAGACCCAGTACTTC. This sequence encodes CSVDSGPGGETQYF.

This clone was observed once. The chain recombines TRBV7-2 with TRBJ2-1; 9 bases fit TRBD1. After removal of 5 bases from V and 4 bases from J, the junction contained 6 bases not matched to a gene. The germline V gene has CDR1 SGHTA and CDR2 FQGNSA. The CDR3 length is 15 residues. The CDR3 is CASSPLGTGYNEQFF. CDR3 DNA: TGTGCCAGCAGCCCACTAGGGACAGGGTACAATGAGCAGTTCTTC.

The J gene is TRBJ2-7, the V gene TRBV29-1; 7 bases fit TRBD1. In germline, CDR1 is SQVTM, CDR2 ANQGSEA. The trim removed 7 bases at V and 3 bases at J, leaving 6 bases unmatched. This CDR3 region has 12 residues. DNA of the CDR3: TGCAGCGCCAGGGGGAATGGCTACGAGCAGTACTTC. Translation: CSARGNGYEQYF.

The rearrangement joins TRBV4-3 to TRBJ1-1; D gene unclear. V was cut by 0 bases and J by 5 bases, with 10 bases left in between. This CDR3 has 14 residues. Germline CDR1 and CDR2: LGHNA and YSLEER. CDR3 residues: CASSQEGRRTEAFF. The CDR3, as DNA: TGCGCCAGCAGCCAAGAAGGCCGGCGGACTGAAGCTTTCTTT.

The rearrangement joins TRBV2 to TRBJ2-1; TRBD2 might be the D (6 bases). This CDR3 is built from 14 residues. Trimming cost V 7 bases and J 4 bases, with 14 bases left between them. The germline CDR1 and CDR2 sequences are SNHLY and FYNNEI. The CDR3 nucleotides read TGTGCCAGCAATTTGCAGACTAGATACAATGAGCAGTTCTTC. It specifies CASNLQTRYNEQFF. Full variable domain (remainder filled in from reference TRBV2 and TRBJ2-1): EPEVTQTPSHQVTQMGQEVILRCVPISNHLYFYWYRQILGQKVEFLVSFYNNEISEKSEIFDDQFSVERPDGSNFTLKIRSTKLEDSAMYFCASNLQTRYNEQFFGPGTRLTVL.